This TCR beta chain originates from a study of T-cell reconstitution after alpha-beta-depleted transplantation in children. This clonotype showed up many times. Per germline, CDR1 SEHNR and CDR2 FQNEAQ (reference sequence). The CDR3 sequence is 13 residues long. V was pared by 5 bases and J by 12 bases, with 11 bases of the junction left unmatched. Library preparation (for TCRbeta) was performed with unique molecular identifiers. TCRdb passed the PCR reads through MiXCR, listing each CDR3 protein once. The repertoire holds 150,000 to 200,000 distinct CDR3 sequences, with roughly 6.3% as singletons. The chain carries TRBV7-9 and TRBJ2-3; 7 bases match TRBD2. Sequenced material: PBMCs, taken before TCRalphabeta/CD19-depleted stem cell transplant. The origin of this receptor is a girl in the first two years of life with combined immunodeficiency, due to receive a stem cell transplant. This CDR3 reads CASSLLATSFQYF. Written as DNA, the CDR3 is TGTGCCAGCAGCCTACTTGCGACTAGCTTCCAGTATTTT.